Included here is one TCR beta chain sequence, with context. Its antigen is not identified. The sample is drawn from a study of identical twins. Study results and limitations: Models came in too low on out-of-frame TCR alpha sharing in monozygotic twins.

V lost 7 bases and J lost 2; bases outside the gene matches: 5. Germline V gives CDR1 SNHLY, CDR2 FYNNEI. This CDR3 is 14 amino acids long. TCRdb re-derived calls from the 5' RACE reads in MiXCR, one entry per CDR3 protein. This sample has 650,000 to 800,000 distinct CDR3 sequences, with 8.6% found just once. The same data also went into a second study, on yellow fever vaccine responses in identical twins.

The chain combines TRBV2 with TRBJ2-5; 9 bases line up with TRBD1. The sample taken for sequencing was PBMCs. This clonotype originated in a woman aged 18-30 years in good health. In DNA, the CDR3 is TGTGCCAGCAAAGCACAGGGGGCACAAGAGACCCAGTACTTC. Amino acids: CASKAQGAQETQYF.